Sequencing of this T cell receptor (beta chain) was carried out in a study of shared clonotypes between healthy human individuals. This clone was detected a few times. Its antigen remains unknown. Points from the study as a whole: Memory subsets had estimated richness that was generally smaller than that of naive subsets.

The V gene's germline CDR1 is KGHSH and CDR2 LQKENI. CDR3 length: 13 amino acids. Deletions cut 3 bases from V and 5 bases from J, with 10 bases between. When replicate PCRs were run on sorted subsets, they used 200 ng DNA, about 30,000 T cell genomes. Sequencing was performed with immunoSEQ multiplex PCR; in TCRdb, only in-frame clones are kept and a portion is missing. There are 700,000 to 950,000 clones in the sample; about 97% occur only once, and around 0.21% lies in the top ten. Naive CD8 cells comprised CD45RO-negative, CCR7-positively selected cells, excluding terminally differentiated effector memory CD45RA+ cells. Healthy HIV-negative adults without recent acute infections or vaccinations served as donors.

Sequenced input: naive CD8+ T cells sorted from blood. The V call is TRBV18, the J call TRBJ2-5; the D is unclear. The receptor was derived from a man between 25 and 39 years old in good health. The CDR3 sequence is CASSPVEPETQYF. In DNA form, the CDR3 reads TGTGCCAGCTCACCCGTCGAGCCGGAGACCCAGTACTTC.